The next 5 T cell receptor beta chains were all read from a single sample in a study of T cells after yellow fever vaccination. TCRdb re-called the 5' RACE reads with MiXCR, one entry per CDR3 protein. The table lists about 220,000 distinct CDR3 sequences, 6% to 8% of them singletons. Specimen: CD4+ T cells sorted from PBMCs, collected on the day of the yellow fever booster vaccination. The source is a young man who received the YFV17D yellow fever vaccine.

This clonotype was observed at least ten times. The chain joins TRBV20-1 to TRBJ1-5; tentative D call: TRBD1 (6 bases). This CDR3 is built from 13 residues. The germline V gene encodes CDR1 DFQATT and CDR2 SNEGSKA (reference sequence). The V end lost 3 bases, the J end lost 2 bases, and 8 bases lay between the germline ends. CDR3 coding DNA: TGCAGTGCTAGTAGACAGGGCAATCAGCCCCAGCATTTT. Its protein is CSASRQGNQPQHF.

This clonotype has ten or more counts. This chain uses TRBV9 with TRBJ2-5; D is unresolved. Looked up from germline, CDR1 is SGDLS and CDR2 is YYNGEE. The V gene lost 4 bases and the J gene lost 2 bases, with 9 bases spanning the gap. The CDR3 is 13 amino acids. CDR3 region: CASSQFGQETQYF. CDR3 bases: TGTGCCAGCAGCCAATTTGGTCAAGAGACCCAGTACTTC.

This clonotype was detected many times. CDR3 sequence: CAISDRDRGNTEAFF. In nucleotides, the CDR3 is TGTGCCATCAGTGATAGGGACAGGGGAAACACTGAAGCTTTCTTT. V and J are TRBV10-3 and TRBJ1-1; 10 bases align to TRBD1. V was pared by 3 bases and J by 2 bases, with 3 bases of the junction left unmatched. There are 15 residues in the CDR3. Looked up from germline, CDR1 is ENHRY and CDR2 is SYGVKD.

This clonotype was detected only a few times. The chain has TRBV25-1 and TRBJ2-7, with D hard to call. The CDR3 extends over 12 amino acids. Germline CDR1 MGHDK, CDR2 SYGVNS. Trimming removed 0 bases at V and 4 bases at J, with 4 bases between. As DNA, the CDR3 is TGTGCCAGCAGTGAATACGGGTACGAGCAGTACTTC. This encodes CASSEYGYEQYF.

The rearrangement joins TRBV11-2 to TRBJ1-2; D is unresolved. CDR3 length: 13 amino acids. CDR1 and CDR2 (germline): SGHAT, FQNNGV. V was trimmed by 5 bases and J by 12 bases, leaving 19 bases between them. CDR3 DNA sequence: TGTGCCAGCAGCCACGACCCCGGCGGGATTGACACCTTC. Translating it yields CASSHDPGGIDTF.